This record covers a single TCR beta chain. The data originate from a study of blood T cell repertoires in COVID-19. About the study: T cells, B-cell-depleted T cells, or PBMCs provided the cDNA or gDNA that served as material.

The repertoire was sequenced with immunoSEQ multiplex PCR; TCRdb's copy has only in-frame clones and lacks some. In the table there are around 300,000 clones, nearly 90% of which are singletons. This clonotype was obtained from a woman aged 18-35 years with acute COVID-19. Sequenced sample: PBMCs or T cells enriched from blood (not recorded which).

As DNA, the CDR3 is TGCGCCAGCAGCTTGTCAGGGGGACAGCTATACGAGCAGTACTTC. This codes for CASSLSGGQLYEQYF. The rearrangement uses TRBV5-1 and TRBJ2-7; TRBD1 matches 7 bases. The CDR3 runs to 15 residues. V trimming: 1 base; J trimming: 4 bases; junction bases outside the gene matches: 8. Germline CDR1 and CDR2: SGHRS and YFSETQ.